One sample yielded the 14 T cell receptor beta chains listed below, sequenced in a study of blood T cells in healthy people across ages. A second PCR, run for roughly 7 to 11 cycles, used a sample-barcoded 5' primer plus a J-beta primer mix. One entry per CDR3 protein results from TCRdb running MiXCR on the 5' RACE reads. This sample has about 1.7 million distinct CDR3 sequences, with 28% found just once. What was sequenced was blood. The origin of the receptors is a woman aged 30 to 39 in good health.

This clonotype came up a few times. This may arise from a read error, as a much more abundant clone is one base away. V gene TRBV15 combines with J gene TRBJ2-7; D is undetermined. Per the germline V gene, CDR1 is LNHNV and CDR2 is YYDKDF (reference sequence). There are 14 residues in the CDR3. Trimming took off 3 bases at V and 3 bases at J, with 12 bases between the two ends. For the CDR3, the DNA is TGTGCCACCAGCAGTGTCGTGGTTAACTACGAGCAGTACTTC. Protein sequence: CATSSVVVNYEQYF.

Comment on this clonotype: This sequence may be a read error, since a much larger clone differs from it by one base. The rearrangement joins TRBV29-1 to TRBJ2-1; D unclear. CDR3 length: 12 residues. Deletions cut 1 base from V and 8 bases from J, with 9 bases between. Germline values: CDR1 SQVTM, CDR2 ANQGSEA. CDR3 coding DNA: TGCAGCGTTGAAGTGACCTCGGATGAGCAGTTCTTC. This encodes CSVEVTSDEQFF.

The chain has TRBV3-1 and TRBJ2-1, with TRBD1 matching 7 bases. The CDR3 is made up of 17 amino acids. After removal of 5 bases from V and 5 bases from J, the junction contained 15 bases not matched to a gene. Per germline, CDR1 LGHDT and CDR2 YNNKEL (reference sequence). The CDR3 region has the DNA TGTGCCAGCAGCTATTCCTCGACAGGGTTAAGGAACAATGAGCAGTTCTTC. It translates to CASSYSSTGLRNNEQFF.

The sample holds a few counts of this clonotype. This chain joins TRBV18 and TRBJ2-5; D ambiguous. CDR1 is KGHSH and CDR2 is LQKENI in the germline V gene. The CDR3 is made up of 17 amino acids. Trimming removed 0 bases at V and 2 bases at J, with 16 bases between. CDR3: CASSPPDRALRQETQYF. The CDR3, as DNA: TGTGCCAGCTCACCACCGGATAGGGCGCTACGACAAGAGACCCAGTACTTC.

The chain's CDR3 is CASSQLGQEGYGYTF. In DNA, the CDR3 is TGTGCCAGCAGCCAATTAGGACAGGAGGGCTATGGCTACACCTTC. The chain combines TRBV14 with TRBJ1-2; 7 nucleotides match TRBD1. There are 15 residues in the CDR3. Germline loops: CDR1 SGHDN, CDR2 FVKESK. Trimming at V came to 2 bases and at J to 4 bases, leaving 7 bases not matched to a gene.

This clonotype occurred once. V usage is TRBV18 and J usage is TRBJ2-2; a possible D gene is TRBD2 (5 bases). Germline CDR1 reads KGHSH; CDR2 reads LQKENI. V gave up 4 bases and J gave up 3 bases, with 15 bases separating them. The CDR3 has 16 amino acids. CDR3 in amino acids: CASSLLGVGDTGELFF. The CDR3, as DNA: TGTGCCAGCTCACTCCTTGGTGTGGGAGACACCGGGGAGCTGTTTTTT. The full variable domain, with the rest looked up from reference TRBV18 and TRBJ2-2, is NAGVMQNPRHLVRRRGQEARLRCSPMKGHSHVYWYRQLPEEGLKFMVYLQKENIIDESGMPKERFSAEFPKEGPSILRIQQVVRGDSAAYFCASSLLGVGDTGELFFGEGSRLTVL.

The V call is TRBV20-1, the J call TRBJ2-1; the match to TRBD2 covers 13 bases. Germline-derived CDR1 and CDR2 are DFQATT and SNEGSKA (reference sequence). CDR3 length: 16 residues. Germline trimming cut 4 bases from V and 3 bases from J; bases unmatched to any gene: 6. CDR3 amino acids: CSATTSGRRDYNEQFF. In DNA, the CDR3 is TGCAGTGCTACGACTAGCGGGAGGAGGGACTACAATGAGCAGTTCTTC.

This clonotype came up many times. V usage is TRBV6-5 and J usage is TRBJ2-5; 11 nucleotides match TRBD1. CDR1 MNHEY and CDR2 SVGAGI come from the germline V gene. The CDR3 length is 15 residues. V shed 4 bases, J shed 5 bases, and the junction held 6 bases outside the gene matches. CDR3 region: CASSSDRGRRETQYF. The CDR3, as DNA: TGTGCCAGCAGTTCGGACAGGGGGCGAAGGGAGACCCAGTACTTC.

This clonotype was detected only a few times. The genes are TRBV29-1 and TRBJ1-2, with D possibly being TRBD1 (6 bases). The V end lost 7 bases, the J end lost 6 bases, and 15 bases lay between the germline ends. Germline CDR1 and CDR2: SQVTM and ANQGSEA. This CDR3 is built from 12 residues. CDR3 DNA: TGCAGCGGGGGGGGCAGGGTGGATGGCTACACCTTC. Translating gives CSGGGRVDGYTF.

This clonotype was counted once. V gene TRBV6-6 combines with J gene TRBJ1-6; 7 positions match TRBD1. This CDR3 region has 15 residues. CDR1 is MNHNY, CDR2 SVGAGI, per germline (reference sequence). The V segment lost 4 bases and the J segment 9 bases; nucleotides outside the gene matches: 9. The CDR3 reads CASSSPGTVGSPLHF. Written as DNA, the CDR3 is TGTGCCAGCAGTTCGCCCGGGACAGTGGGTTCACCCCTCCACTTT.

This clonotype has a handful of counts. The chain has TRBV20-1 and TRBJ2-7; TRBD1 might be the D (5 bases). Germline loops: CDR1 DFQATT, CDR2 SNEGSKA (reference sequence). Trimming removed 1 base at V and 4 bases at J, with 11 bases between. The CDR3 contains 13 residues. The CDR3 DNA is TGCAGTGCTAGAGTTACAGGTCAATACGAGCAGTACTTC. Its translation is CSARVTGQYEQYF.

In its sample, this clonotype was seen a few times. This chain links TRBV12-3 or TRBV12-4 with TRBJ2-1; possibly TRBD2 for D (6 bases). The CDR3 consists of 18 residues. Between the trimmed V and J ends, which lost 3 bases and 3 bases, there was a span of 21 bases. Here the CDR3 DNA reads TGTGCCAGCAGTTTGTCCTCGGGAGTACCCCCGCTCTACAATGAGCAGTTCTTC. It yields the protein CASSLSSGVPPLYNEQFF.

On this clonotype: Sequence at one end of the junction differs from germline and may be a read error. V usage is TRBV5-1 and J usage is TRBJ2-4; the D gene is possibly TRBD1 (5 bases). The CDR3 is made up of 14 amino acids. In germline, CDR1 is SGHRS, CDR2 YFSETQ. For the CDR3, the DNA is TGCGCCAGCGGCTTGAGGCAGGGCTCGGAAGAGCAGTACTTC. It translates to CASGLRQGSEEQYF. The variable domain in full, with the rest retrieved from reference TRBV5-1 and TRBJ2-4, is KAGVTQTPRYLIKTRGQQVTLSCSPISGHRSVSWYQQTPGQGLQFLFEYFSETQRNKGNFPGRFSGRQFSNSRSEMNVSTLELGDSALYLCASGLRQGSEEQYFGAGTRLSVL.

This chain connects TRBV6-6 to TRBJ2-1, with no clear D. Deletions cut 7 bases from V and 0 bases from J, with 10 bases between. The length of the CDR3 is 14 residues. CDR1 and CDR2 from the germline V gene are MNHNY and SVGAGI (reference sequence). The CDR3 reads CASTPQSSYNEQFF. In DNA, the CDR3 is TGTGCCAGCACCCCCCAGAGCTCCTACAATGAGCAGTTCTTC.